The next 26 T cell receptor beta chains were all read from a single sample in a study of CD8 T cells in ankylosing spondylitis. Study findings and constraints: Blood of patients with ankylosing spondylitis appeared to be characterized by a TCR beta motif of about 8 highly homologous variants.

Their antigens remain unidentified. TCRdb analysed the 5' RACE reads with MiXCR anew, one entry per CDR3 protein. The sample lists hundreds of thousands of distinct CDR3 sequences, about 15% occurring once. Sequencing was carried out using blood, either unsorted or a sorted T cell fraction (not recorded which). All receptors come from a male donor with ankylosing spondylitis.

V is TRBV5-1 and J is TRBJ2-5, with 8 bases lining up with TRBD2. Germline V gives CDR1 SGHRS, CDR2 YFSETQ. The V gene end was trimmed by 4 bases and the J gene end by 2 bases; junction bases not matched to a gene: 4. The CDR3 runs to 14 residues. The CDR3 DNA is TGCGCCAGCAGCACACTAGCGGCACAAGAGACCCAGTACTTC. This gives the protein CASSTLAAQETQYF.

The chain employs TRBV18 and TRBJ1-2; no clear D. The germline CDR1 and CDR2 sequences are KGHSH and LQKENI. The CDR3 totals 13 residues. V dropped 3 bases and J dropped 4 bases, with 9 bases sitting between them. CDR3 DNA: TGTGCCAGCTCACCCGGGCCAATCTATGGCTACACCTTC. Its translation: CASSPGPIYGYTF.

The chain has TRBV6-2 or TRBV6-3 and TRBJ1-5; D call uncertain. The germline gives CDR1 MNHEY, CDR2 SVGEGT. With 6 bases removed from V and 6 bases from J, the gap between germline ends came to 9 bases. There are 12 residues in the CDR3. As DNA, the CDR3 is TGTGCCAGCAGGGAGGGTTCTCAGCCCCAGCATTTT. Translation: CASREGSQPQHF.

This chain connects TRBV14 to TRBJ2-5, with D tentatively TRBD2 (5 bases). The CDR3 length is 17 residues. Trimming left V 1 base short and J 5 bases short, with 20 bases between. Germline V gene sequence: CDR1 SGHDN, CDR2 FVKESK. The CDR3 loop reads CASSQGFLATIGETQYF. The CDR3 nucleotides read TGTGCCAGCAGCCAAGGATTTTTAGCGACCATTGGGGAGACCCAGTACTTC.

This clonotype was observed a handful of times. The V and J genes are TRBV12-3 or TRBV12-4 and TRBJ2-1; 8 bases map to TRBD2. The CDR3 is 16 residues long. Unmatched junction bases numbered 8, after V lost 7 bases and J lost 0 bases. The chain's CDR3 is CASTRGGQSSYNEQFF. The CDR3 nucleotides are TGTGCCAGCACCCGGGGGGGGCAAAGCTCCTACAATGAGCAGTTCTTC.

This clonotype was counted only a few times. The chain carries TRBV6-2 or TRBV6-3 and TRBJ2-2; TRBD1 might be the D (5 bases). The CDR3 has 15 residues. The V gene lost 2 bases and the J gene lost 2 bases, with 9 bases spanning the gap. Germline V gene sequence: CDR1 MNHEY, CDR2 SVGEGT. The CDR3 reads CASSYRQGNTGELFF. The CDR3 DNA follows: TGTGCCAGCAGTTACCGGCAGGGTAACACCGGGGAGCTGTTTTTT.

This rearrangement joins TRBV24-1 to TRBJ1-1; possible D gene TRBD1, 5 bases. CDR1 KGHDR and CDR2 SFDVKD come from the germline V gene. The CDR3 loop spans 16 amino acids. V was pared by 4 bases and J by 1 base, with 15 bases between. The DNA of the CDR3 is TGTGCCACCAGTGACACTGGAGGGGCACGGAACACTGAAGCTTTCTTT. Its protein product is CATSDTGGARNTEAFF.

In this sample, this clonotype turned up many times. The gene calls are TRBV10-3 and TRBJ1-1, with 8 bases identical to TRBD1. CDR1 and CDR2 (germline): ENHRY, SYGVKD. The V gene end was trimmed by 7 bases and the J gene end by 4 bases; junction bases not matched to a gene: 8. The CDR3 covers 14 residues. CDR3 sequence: CAIKSTGESTEAFF. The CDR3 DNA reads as TGTGCCATCAAATCGACAGGGGAGAGCACTGAAGCTTTCTTT.

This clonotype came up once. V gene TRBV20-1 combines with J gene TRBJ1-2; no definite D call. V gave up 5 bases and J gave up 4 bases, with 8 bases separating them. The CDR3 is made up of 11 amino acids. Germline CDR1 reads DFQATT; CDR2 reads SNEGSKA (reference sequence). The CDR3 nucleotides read TGCAGTGCTGGTTGGGTCTATGGCTACACCTTC. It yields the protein CSAGWVYGYTF.

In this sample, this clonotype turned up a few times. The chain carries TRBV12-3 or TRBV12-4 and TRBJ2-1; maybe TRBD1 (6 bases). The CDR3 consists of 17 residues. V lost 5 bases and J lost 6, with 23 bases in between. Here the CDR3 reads CASSTRIPGHNFNEQFF. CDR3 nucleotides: TGTGCCAGCAGTACCAGAATTCCGGGACACAACTTCAATGAGCAGTTCTTC.

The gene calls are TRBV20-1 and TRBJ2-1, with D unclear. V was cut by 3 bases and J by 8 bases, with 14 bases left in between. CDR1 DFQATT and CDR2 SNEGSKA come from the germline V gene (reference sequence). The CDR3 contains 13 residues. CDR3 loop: CSASWLTDDEQFF. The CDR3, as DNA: TGCAGTGCTAGTTGGCTAACCGACGATGAGCAGTTCTTC.

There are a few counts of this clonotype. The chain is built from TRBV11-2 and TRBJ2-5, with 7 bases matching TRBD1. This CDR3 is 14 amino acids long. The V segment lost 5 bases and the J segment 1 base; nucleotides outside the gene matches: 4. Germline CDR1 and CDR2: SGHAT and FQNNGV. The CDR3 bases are TGTGCCAGCAGCCGACAGGGCCGCCAAGAGACCCAGTACTTC. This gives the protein CASSRQGRQETQYF.

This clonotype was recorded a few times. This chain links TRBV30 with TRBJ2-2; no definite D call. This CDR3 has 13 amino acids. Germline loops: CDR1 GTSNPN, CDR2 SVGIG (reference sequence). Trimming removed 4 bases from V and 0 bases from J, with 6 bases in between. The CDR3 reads CAWTTTNTGELFF. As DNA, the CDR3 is TGTGCCTGGACTACCACGAACACCGGGGAGCTGTTTTTT.

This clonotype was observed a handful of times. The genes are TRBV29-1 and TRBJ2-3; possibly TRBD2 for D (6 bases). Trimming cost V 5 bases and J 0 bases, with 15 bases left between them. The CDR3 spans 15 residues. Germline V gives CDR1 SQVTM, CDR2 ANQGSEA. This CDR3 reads CSVMRLAESTDTQYF. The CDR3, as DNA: TGCAGCGTTATGCGGTTAGCGGAAAGCACAGATACGCAGTATTTT.

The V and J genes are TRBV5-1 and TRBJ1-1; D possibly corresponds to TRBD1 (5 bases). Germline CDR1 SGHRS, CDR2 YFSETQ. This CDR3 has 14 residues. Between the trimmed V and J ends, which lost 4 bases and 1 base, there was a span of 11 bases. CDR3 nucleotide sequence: TGCGCCAGCAGCAGGGACGGTTGGAACACTGAAGCTTTCTTT. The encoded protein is CASSRDGWNTEAFF.

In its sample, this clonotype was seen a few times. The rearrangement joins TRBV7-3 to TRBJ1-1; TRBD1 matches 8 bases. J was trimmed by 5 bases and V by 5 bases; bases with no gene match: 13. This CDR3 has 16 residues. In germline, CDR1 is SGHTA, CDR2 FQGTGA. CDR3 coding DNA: TGTGCCAGCAGCCCGGCCCCCCAAGACAGGGGAACTGAAGCTTTCTTT. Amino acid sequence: CASSPAPQDRGTEAFF. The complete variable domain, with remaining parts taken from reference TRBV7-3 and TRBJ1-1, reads GAGVSQTPSNKVTEKGKYVELRCDPISGHTALYWYRQSLGQGPEFLIYFQGTGAADDSGLPNDRFFAVRPEGSVSTLKIQRTERGDSAVYLCASSPAPQDRGTEAFFGQGTRLTVV.

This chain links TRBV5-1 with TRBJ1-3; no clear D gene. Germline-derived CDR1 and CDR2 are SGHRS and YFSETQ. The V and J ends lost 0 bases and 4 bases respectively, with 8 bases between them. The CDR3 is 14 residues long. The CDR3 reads CASSLGVQGNTIYF. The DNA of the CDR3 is TGCGCCAGCAGCTTGGGGGTTCAGGGAAACACCATATATTTT.

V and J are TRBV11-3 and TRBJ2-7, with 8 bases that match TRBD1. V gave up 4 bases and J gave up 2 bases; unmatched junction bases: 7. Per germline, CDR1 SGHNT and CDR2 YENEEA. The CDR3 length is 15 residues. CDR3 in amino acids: CASSSPMGQAYEQYF. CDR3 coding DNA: TGTGCCAGCAGCTCTCCGATGGGACAGGCCTACGAGCAGTACTTC.

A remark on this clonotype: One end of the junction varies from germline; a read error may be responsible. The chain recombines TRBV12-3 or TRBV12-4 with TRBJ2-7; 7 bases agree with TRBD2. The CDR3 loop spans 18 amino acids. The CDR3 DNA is TGTGCCCGCAGTTTAGCGCTCGGGGCTAGCGGAACCACCTACGAGCAGTACTTC. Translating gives CARSLALGASGTTYEQYF.

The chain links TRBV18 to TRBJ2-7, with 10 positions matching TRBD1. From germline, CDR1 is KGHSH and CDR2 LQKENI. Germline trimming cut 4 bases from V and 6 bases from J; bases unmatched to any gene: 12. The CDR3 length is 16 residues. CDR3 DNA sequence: TGTGCCAGCTCACTCGGCCCGGGACAGGGGACAGGCGAGCAGTACTTC. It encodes CASSLGPGQGTGEQYF.

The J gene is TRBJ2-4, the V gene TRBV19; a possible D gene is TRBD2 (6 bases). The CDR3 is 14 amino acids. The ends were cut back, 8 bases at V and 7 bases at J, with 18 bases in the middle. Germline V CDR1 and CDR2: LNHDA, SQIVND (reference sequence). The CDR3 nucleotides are TGTGCCAGTGAGACTGGGGGACTTGGGAACATTCAGTACTTC. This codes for CASETGGLGNIQYF.

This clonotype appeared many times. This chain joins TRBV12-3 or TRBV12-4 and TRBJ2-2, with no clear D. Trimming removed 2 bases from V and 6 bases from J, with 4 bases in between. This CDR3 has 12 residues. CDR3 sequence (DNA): TGTGCCAGCAGTTTAAGCCCCGGGGAGCTGTTTTTT. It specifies CASSLSPGELFF.

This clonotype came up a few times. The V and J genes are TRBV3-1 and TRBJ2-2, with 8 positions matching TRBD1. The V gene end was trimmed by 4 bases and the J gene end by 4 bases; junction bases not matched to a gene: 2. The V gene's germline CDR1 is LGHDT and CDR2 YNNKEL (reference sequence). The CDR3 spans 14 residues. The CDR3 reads CASSRTGPTGELFF. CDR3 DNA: TGTGCCAGCAGCCGGACAGGGCCCACCGGGGAGCTGTTTTTT.

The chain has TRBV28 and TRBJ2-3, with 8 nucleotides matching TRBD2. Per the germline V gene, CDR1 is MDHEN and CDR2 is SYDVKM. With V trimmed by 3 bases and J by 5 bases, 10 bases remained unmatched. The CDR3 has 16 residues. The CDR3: CASSLTRGAGEDTQYF. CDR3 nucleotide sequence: TGTGCCAGCAGTTTGACCCGCGGAGCGGGAGAAGATACGCAGTATTTT.

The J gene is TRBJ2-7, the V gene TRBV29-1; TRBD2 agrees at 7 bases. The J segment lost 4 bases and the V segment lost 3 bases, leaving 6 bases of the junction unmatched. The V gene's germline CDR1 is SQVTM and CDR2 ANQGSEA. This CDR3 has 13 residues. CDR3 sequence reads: CSVEVGLEYEQYF. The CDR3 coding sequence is TGCAGCGTTGAGGTAGGACTAGAATACGAGCAGTACTTC.

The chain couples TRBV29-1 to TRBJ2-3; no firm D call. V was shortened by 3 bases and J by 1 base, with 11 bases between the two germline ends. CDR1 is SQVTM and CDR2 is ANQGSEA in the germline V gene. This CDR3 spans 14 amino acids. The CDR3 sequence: CSVEVSAGTDTQYF. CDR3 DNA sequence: TGCAGCGTTGAGGTCAGCGCCGGCACAGATACGCAGTATTTT.